The rows below give T cell receptor beta chains drawn from one sample of a study of OX40 agonist ivuxolimab in advanced cancers. The table came from immunoSEQ multiplex PCR; TCRdb's copy has only in-frame clones and leaves some out. The sample shows tens of thousands of clones, around nine tenths of them seen only once. The sample consisted of CD4+ or CD8+ T cells sorted from blood, taken in a trial of the OX40 agonist ivuxolimab. These receptors were obtained from an adult with an advanced solid tumor such as melanoma, head and neck, liver or kidney cancer. Each CDR3 is given with its conserved first and last residue. A D gene is named only where the DNA matches it firmly. Expanded clones get a size class; other rows say once, few or many, or leave the size out.

cdr3_length,v_call,j_call,d_call,clone_size,cdr3_nt,cdr3_aa
15,TRBV9,TRBJ2-6,-,-,TGTGCCAGCAGCGTTGGGCTTTCTGGGGCCAACGTCCTGACTTTC,CASSVGLSGANVLTF
15,TRBV7-3,TRBJ2-5,TRBD2,-,TGTGCCAGCAGCTCAACTAGCGGTCCCCAAGAGACCCAGTACTTC,CASSSTSGPQETQYF
14,TRBV6-5,TRBJ2-2,-,-,TGTGCCAGCGCGCAGGGGTCGGGCACCGGGGAGCTGTTTTTT,CASAQGSGTGELFF
18,TRBV2,TRBJ2-1,TRBD1,-,TGTGCCAGCAGTGGGTCAGCCAGTGACAGGGTTCTCGGCTATGAGCAGTTCTTC,CASSGSASDRVLGYEQFF
12,TRBV7-1,TRBJ1-1,-,-,TGTGCCAGCAGAGAAGGGTGGGGAGAGGCTTTCTTT,CASREGWGEAFF
14,TRBV7-9,TRBJ1-3,-,once,TGTGCCAGCAGCTTAGAAGGGTGGGCGGACACCATATATTTT,CASSLEGWADTIYF
12,TRBV2,TRBJ2-5,TRBD1,-,TGTGCCAGGACATACAGGGGGGAGACCCAGTACTTC,CARTYRGETQYF
17,TRBV7-8,TRBJ2-7,TRBD1,-,TGTGCCAGCAGCTTAGGGAACTCCGGGACAGGGCCCCTCGAGCAGTACTTC,CASSLGNSGTGPLEQYF
14,TRBV6-1,TRBJ2-1,TRBD2,-,TGTGCCAGCAACCTGGGACTAGCGAGGAATGAGCAGTTCTTC,CASNLGLARNEQFF
14,TRBV27,TRBJ2-7,TRBD1,-,TGTGCCAGCGGAGCCGGGACAGGTTCCTACGAGCAGTACTTC,CASGAGTGSYEQYF
16,TRBV9,TRBJ2-2,-,once,TGTGCCAGCGGCTCGACAAGGGGCGGTAACACCGGGGAGCTGTTTTTT,CASGSTRGGNTGELFF
14,TRBV6-1,TRBJ2-7,TRBD2,-,TGTGCCAGCAGTGAGGGGCCTAGCGGATACGAGCAGTACTTC,CASSEGPSGYEQYF
11,TRBV4-2,TRBJ1-2,-,few,TGTGCCAGCAGCCAAGACGCGGGCTACACCTTC,CASSQDAGYTF
15,TRBV5-8,TRBJ1-2,TRBD1,-,TGTGCCAGCAGCTCGCCGGGACAGGATCTCTATGGCTACACCTTC,CASSSPGQDLYGYTF